This T cell receptor (beta chain) comes out of a study of blood T cells in healthy people across ages. In the study overall: About one barcoded beta molecule per two T cells was the capture yield of template switching. Study results and caveats: Roughly linear declines in TCR beta diversity per million T cells occurred with age. Long-lived and aged donors differed, with more naive CD4+ cells and higher diversity in the long-lived.

Sample-barcoded 5' priming and a J-beta primer mix drove a second PCR of about 6 to 11 cycles. TCRdb reprocessed the 5' RACE reads with MiXCR, giving one entry per CDR3 protein. Here the sample spans 710,000 or so distinct CDR3 sequences, 32% being singletons. Individuals who donated were healthy Caucasians from Russia aged about 6 to 100. Concerning this clonotype: Its cognate antigen is unknown. A much more abundant neighbour one base away suggests this may be a read error.

The germline V gene encodes CDR1 LNHNV and CDR2 YYDKDF (reference sequence). The CDR3 is 16 residues long. V usage is TRBV15 and J usage is TRBJ2-5, with TRBD1 matching 10 bases. The sample consisted of blood. The origin of this receptor is an elderly woman in good health. In nucleotides, the CDR3 is TGTGCCACCAGCAGAGGGGGGACAGGGGTGAGGGAGATCCAGTACTTC. Its translation: CATSRGGTGVREIQYF. The variable domain in full, completed from reference TRBV15 and TRBJ2-5, reads DAMVIQNPRYQVTQFGKPVTLSCSQTLNHNVMYWYQQKSSQAPKLLFHYYDKDFNNEADTPDNFQSRRPNTSFCFLDIRSPGLGDTAMYLCATSRGGTGVREIQYFGPGTRLLVL.